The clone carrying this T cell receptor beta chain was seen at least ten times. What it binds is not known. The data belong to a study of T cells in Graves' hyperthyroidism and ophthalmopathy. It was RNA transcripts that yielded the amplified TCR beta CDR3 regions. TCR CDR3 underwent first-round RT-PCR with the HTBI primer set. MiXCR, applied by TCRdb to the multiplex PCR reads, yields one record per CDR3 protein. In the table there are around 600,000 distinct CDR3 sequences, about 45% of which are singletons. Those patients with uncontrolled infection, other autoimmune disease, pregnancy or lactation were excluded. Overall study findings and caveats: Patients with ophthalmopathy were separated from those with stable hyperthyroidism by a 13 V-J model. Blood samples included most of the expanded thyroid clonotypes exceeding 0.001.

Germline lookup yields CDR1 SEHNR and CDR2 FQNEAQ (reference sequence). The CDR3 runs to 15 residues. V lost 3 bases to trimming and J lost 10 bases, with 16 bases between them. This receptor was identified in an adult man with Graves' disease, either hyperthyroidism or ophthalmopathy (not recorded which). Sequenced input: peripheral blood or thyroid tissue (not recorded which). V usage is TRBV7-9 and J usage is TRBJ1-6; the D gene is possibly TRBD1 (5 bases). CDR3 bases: TGTGCCAGCAGCTTCATCGGGACGGCCGGATCACCCCTCCACTTT. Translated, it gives CASSFIGTAGSPLHF.